This T cell receptor (beta chain) is drawn from a study of T cells after yellow fever vaccination. Notes on the study in general: Repertoires obtained by FACS sorting could include abundant clonotypes that entered as contaminants from the bulk population.

About this clonotype itself: Its antigen is not known.

Looked up from germline, CDR1 is ENHRY and CDR2 is SYGVKD. The CDR3 has 15 residues. V dropped 5 bases and J dropped 3; count of bases not matched to a gene: 5. TCRdb recomputed calls from the 5' RACE reads with MiXCR, one row per CDR3 protein. The data hold 600,000 to 750,000 distinct CDR3 sequences, with roughly an eighth observed a single time. Sequenced here: PBMCs, sampled on the day of the yellow fever booster vaccination. The gene calls are TRBV10-3 and TRBJ2-1; 9 nucleotides agree with TRBD2. The TCR originated in a man aged 25 to 40 who received the YFV17D yellow fever vaccine. CDR3 sequence: CAISRTSAGYNEQFF. In nucleotides, the CDR3 is TGTGCCATCAGTAGGACTAGCGCGGGCTACAATGAGCAGTTCTTC.